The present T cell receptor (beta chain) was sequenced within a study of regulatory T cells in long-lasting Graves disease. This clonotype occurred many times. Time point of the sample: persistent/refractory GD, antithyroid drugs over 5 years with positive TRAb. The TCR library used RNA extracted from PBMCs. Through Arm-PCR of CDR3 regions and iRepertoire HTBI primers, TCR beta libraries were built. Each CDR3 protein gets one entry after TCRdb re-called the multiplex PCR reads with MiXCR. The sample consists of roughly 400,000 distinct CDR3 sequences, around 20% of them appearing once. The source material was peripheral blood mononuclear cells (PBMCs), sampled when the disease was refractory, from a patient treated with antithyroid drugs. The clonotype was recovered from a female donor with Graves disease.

CDR3 nucleotides: TGCAGTGCGACCGGGGCCGTCGGGGAGCTGTTTTTT. It yields the protein CSATGAVGELFF. The chain combines TRBV20-1 with TRBJ2-2; D could derive from TRBD1 or TRBD2 (5 bases each). The germline V gene encodes CDR1 DFQATT and CDR2 SNEGSKA (reference sequence). The CDR3 has 12 amino acids. Trimming removed 6 bases from V and 7 bases from J, with 12 bases in between.